Below are 22 T cell receptor beta chains sequenced from a single sample in a study of CXCR3-negative and CXCR3-positive naive CD8 T cells. Regarding the study as a whole: TRB CDR3 hydrophobicity was greater in CXCR3-positive naive cells than in CXCR3-negative naive cells.

Researchers prepared the TRB cDNA libraries using 5' RACE with UMI labels. One entry per CDR3 protein, without DNA, is what TCRdb gives after re-calling the 5' RACE reads. The sample data list about 3,100 distinct CDR3 sequences. Which antigens these TCRs recognize remains unknown. The specimen was naive CXCR3+ CD8+ T cells from blood. Stated subset: CD45RO-CCR7+CD27+CD95- naive CD8+ T cells expressing CXCR3 (TNR3+). The receptor source for this set is a human donor in good health. Some clones in this sample may be carry-over from other donors' samples.

The chain links TRBV7-9 to TRBJ2-7; as DNA is missing, the TRBD2 call by TCRdb cannot be tested. Looked up from germline, CDR1 is SEHNR and CDR2 is FQNEAQ (reference sequence). CDR3 size: 12 residues. CDR3 in amino acids: CASSSEGYEQYF. Together with reference TRBV7-9 and TRBJ2-7, the CDR3 gives the full variable domain: DTGVSQNPRHKITKRGQNVTFRCDPISEHNRLYWYRQTLGQGPEFLTYFQNEAQLEKSRLLSDRFSAERPKGSFSTLEIQRTEQGDSAMYLCASSSEGYEQYFGPGTRLTVT.

This clonotype is labeled medium-sized based on frequency. This chain joins TRBV9 and TRBJ1-1. The CDR3 extends over 14 amino acids. CDR1 is SGDLS, CDR2 YYNGEE, per germline. The CDR3 spells CASSGGTLNTEAFF.

Judged by frequency, this clonotype is medium-sized. This rearrangement joins TRBV28 to TRBJ2-3. The CDR3 is 12 residues long. CDR1 is MDHEN and CDR2 is SYDVKM in the germline V gene. The CDR3 loop is CASSGLADTQYF.

This chain connects TRBV29-1 to TRBJ1-1. Germline-derived CDR1 and CDR2 are SQVTM and ANQGSEA. The CDR3 has 12 residues. The CDR3 loop reads CSVEDSQGGAFF.

This chain connects TRBV7-8 to TRBJ2-1; the D call from TCRdb, TRBD2, cannot be confirmed without DNA. The CDR3 contains 17 residues. Germline V CDR1 and CDR2: SGHVS, FQNEAQ. CDR3 loop: CASSLGELALPHNEQFF. The full variable domain, with the rest looked up from reference TRBV7-8 and TRBJ2-1, is GAGVSQSPRYKVAKRGQDVALRCDPISGHVSLFWYQQALGQGPEFLTYFQNEAQLDKSGLPSDRFFAERPEGSVSTLKIQRTQQEDSAVYLCASSLGELALPHNEQFFGPGTRLTVL.

The chain carries TRBV7-6 and TRBJ1-1. CDR1 and CDR2 from the germline V gene are SGHVS and FNYEAQ. The CDR3 has 16 residues. This CDR3 is CYSSLEPGVMNTEAFF.

The J gene is TRBJ2-2, the V gene TRBV19. CDR1 and CDR2 (germline): LNHDA, SQIVND (reference sequence). The CDR3 is made up of 15 amino acids. The CDR3 spells CASSTWTDDTGELFF.

Considering frequency, this clonotype is medium-sized. The chain has TRBV20-1 and TRBJ2-1. The CDR3 length is 16 residues. CDR1 DFQATT and CDR2 SNEGSKA come from the germline V gene (reference sequence). The chain's CDR3 is CSARDSSGISYNEQFF.

This rearrangement joins TRBV29-1 to TRBJ2-2; TCRdb returns TRBD1, unconfirmable since there is no DNA. Germline CDR1 is SQVTM and CDR2 is ANQGSEA. The CDR3 loop spans 15 amino acids. CDR3 sequence: CSVLPGPANTGELFF.

The chain couples TRBV6-2 or TRBV6-3 to TRBJ1-1. Germline V gene lookup returns CDR1 MNHEY and CDR2 SVGEGT. The CDR3 spans 16 residues. CDR3 protein: CASSYSPLGWDTEAFF.

The J gene is TRBJ2-7, the V gene TRBV29-1; TCRdb outputs TRBD1, but without DNA this stays unchecked. This CDR3 contains 15 residues. Germline CDR1 reads SQVTM; CDR2 reads ANQGSEA. The chain's CDR3 is CSVEFRTGGTYEQYF.

This clonotype is classed as medium-sized by frequency. J is TRBJ2-7 and V is TRBV20-1; TCRdb gives TRBD1 as the D gene, but with no DNA this cannot be confirmed. Germline V gene sequence: CDR1 DFQATT, CDR2 SNEGSKA (reference sequence). The CDR3 spans 15 residues. CDR3 sequence: CSAPNSGGPSYEQYF.

The J gene is TRBJ1-1, the V gene TRBV19. The CDR3 is 14 residues long. Germline V CDR1 and CDR2: LNHDA, SQIVND (reference sequence). The CDR3 loop reads CASSIDLTATEAFF. Filled out from reference TRBV19 and TRBJ1-1, the complete variable domain reads DGGITQSPKYLFRKEGQNVTLSCEQNLNHDAMYWYRQDPGQGLRLIYYSQIVNDFQKGDIAEGYSVSREKKESFPLTVTSAQKNPTAFYLCASSIDLTATEAFFGQGTRLTVV.

This clonotype is classed as medium-sized (0.01 to 0.1%) by frequency. The gene calls are TRBV20-1 and TRBJ1-5. This CDR3 is 15 amino acids long. The germline V gene encodes CDR1 DFQATT and CDR2 SNEGSKA (reference sequence). CDR3 amino acids: CSARDRTDSNQPQHF.

The V gene is TRBV2, the J gene TRBJ2-5. Germline CDR1 is SNHLY and CDR2 is FYNNEI. The CDR3 covers 16 residues. CDR3: CASSERAARYQETQYF. Full variable domain (rest looked up from reference TRBV2 and TRBJ2-5): EPEVTQTPSHQVTQMGQEVILRCVPISNHLYFYWYRQILGQKVEFLVSFYNNEISEKSEIFDDQFSVERPDGSNFTLKIRSTKLEDSAMYFCASSERAARYQETQYFGPGTRLLVL.

Judged by frequency, this clonotype is medium-sized. The rearrangement links TRBV29-1 to TRBJ1-2; the D call of TRBD1 rests on TCRdb alone, since no DNA is present to check it. The germline V gene has CDR1 SQVTM and CDR2 ANQGSEA. The CDR3 consists of 12 residues. The chain's CDR3 is CSVWDGGNGYTF.

J is TRBJ2-3 and V is TRBV2. Germline CDR1 reads SNHLY; CDR2 reads FYNNEI. This CDR3 has 13 residues. The CDR3 sequence: CASRKVGTDTQYF.

This chain uses TRBV29-1 with TRBJ2-1; TCRdb indicates TRBD2, and absent DNA this call remains unverified. CDR1 is SQVTM and CDR2 is ANQGSEA in the germline V gene. There are 11 residues in the CDR3. The CDR3 sequence is CSPWRGNEQFF.

This clonotype shows up as medium-sized by frequency. The chain links TRBV20-1 to TRBJ2-1; TCRdb's D call of TRBD2 is untestable without DNA. CDR3 length equals 16 residues. Germline V gene lookup returns CDR1 DFQATT and CDR2 SNEGSKA (reference sequence). CDR3 residues: CSARGTSVSSYNEQFF.

By frequency, this clonotype is medium-sized. This chain uses TRBV7-2 with TRBJ1-5. This CDR3 has 19 residues. In germline, CDR1 is SGHTA, CDR2 FQGNSA. The CDR3: CASSLVEGTGVYVNQPQHF.

This clonotype is medium-sized by frequency. V gene TRBV29-1 combines with J gene TRBJ1-2. The CDR3 is 11 residues long. Per germline, CDR1 SQVTM and CDR2 ANQGSEA. The CDR3 loop is CSVDGTYGYTF.

By frequency, this clonotype is medium-sized. The rearrangement joins TRBV19 to TRBJ2-5; TCRdb's assignment of TRBD2 cannot be checked, as there is no DNA. In germline, CDR1 is LNHDA, CDR2 SQIVND (reference sequence). This CDR3 comprises 17 residues. The CDR3: CASSARVAGGREETQYF. The full variable domain, with the rest looked up from reference TRBV19 and TRBJ2-5, is DGGITQSPKYLFRKEGQNVTLSCEQNLNHDAMYWYRQDPGQGLRLIYYSQIVNDFQKGDIAEGYSVSREKKESFPLTVTSAQKNPTAFYLCASSARVAGGREETQYFGPGTRLLVL.